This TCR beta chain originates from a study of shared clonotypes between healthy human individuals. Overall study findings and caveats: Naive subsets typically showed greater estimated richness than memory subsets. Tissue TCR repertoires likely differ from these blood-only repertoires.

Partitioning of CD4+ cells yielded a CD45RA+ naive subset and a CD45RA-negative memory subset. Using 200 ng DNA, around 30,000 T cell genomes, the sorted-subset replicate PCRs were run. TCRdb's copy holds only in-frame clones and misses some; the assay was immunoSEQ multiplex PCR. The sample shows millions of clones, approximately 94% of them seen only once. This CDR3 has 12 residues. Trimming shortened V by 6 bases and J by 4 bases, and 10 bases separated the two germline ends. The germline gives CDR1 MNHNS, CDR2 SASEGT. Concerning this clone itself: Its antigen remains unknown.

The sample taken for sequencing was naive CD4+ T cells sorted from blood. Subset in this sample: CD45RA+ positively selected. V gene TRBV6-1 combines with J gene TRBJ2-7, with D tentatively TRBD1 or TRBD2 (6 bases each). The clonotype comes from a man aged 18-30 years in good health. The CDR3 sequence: CASRGAGYEQYF. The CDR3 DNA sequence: TGTGCCAGCAGGGGGGCGGGGTACGAGCAGTACTTC.